Listed below are T cell receptor beta chains from one sample, sequenced in a study of cytomegalovirus exposure and HLA in healthy donors. Using immunoSEQ multiplex PCR, the repertoire was profiled, and TCRdb retains in-frame clones only, with some absent. The sample shows under 250,000 clones, roughly 84% of them seen only once. The sequenced sample was PBMCs. These receptors originate from a man aged 18-30 years in good health and CMV-seropositive. Both conserved end residues are part of each CDR3. A D gene is named only where the DNA matches it firmly. Not all rows give a size; the values are once, few, many and, for expanded clones, a class.

v_gene	d_gene	j_gene	abundance	CDR3aa	CDR3nt
TRBV6-6	NA	TRBJ1-4	few	CASSYNGQANEKLFF	TGTGCCAGCAGTTATAATGGGCAAGCTAATGAAAAACTGTTTTTT
TRBV27	NA	TRBJ2-7	NA	CASSEGPRSSYEQYF	TGTGCCAGCAGTGAGGGACCGAGGAGCTCCTACGAGCAGTACTTC
TRBV27	TRBD2	TRBJ2-1	NA	CASSLRVAGGLGEQFF	TGTGCCAGCAGTTTGCGGGTAGCGGGAGGTTTGGGTGAGCAGTTCTTC
TRBV18	TRBD2	TRBJ2-2	NA	CASSLGLAGLPGELFF	TGTGCCAGCTCACTTGGACTAGCGGGACTCCCCGGGGAGCTGTTTTTT
TRBV5-4	TRBD2	TRBJ2-1	NA	CASSRREAGWNEQFF	TGTGCCAGCAGCCGTCGGGAGGCGGGATGGAACGAGCAGTTCTTC
TRBV6-5	TRBD1	TRBJ1-5	NA	CASSYSRGRGAQHF	TGTGCCAGCAGTTACTCAAGGGGGCGCGGGGCCCAGCATTTT
TRBV6-1	NA	TRBJ1-5	few	CASIQDADQPQHF	TGTGCCAGCATACAGGACGCCGATCAGCCCCAGCATTTT
TRBV7-6	TRBD1	TRBJ1-1	once	CASSLTPTGVNTEAFF	TGTGCCAGCAGCTTAACCCCGACAGGGGTGAACACTGAAGCTTTCTTT
TRBV6-1	NA	TRBJ2-1	NA	CASSDVASSYNEQFF	TGTGCCAGCAGTGATGTCGCAAGCTCCTACAATGAGCAGTTCTTC
TRBV7-3	NA	TRBJ2-1	NA	CASSLTGAGEQFF	TGTGCCAGCAGCTTAACCGGGGCAGGTGAGCAGTTCTTC
TRBV10-2	TRBD2	TRBJ2-1	few	CASSESGREAEQFF	TGCGCCAGCAGTGAGTCAGGGCGGGAGGCTGAGCAGTTCTTC
TRBV4-2	TRBD2	TRBJ2-1	NA	CASSHGLAGENEQFF	TGTGCCAGCAGCCACGGACTAGCGGGAGAGAATGAGCAGTTCTTC
TRBV28	TRBD2	TRBJ2-5	NA	CARPRTSGSEETQYF	TGTGCCAGGCCGAGGACTAGCGGGAGTGAAGAGACCCAGTACTTC
TRBV10-1	NA	TRBJ2-1	NA	CASSESRKYNEQFF	TGCGCCAGCAGTGAGTCACGCAAATACAATGAGCAGTTCTTC
TRBV25-1	TRBD2	TRBJ2-1	NA	CASSEREGREQFF	TGTGCCAGCAGTGAACGGGAGGGCCGGGAGCAGTTCTTC
TRBV27	TRBD2	TRBJ2-7	NA	CASSLSPGWEGYEQYF	TGTGCCAGCAGTTTATCGCCGGGGTGGGAGGGCTACGAGCAGTACTTC
TRBV20-1	NA	TRBJ1-1	NA	CSSRELGKAFF	TGCAGTTCCCGGGAGTTAGGTAAAGCTTTCTTT
TRBV28	NA	TRBJ1-2	once	CASSLGATSGDGYTF	TGTGCCAGCAGTTTAGGGGCTACCAGCGGGGATGGCTACACCTTC
TRBV15	TRBD2	TRBJ2-3	few	CATSRDLAASTDTQYF	TGTGCCACCAGCAGAGATCTAGCGGCTAGCACAGATACGCAGTATTTT
TRBV2	NA	TRBJ2-1	NA	CADGTLRFDEQFF	TGTGCCGACGGCACTCTAAGGTTCGATGAGCAGTTCTTC
TRBV18	NA	TRBJ1-2	NA	CASSPGTLLPAYGYTF	TGTGCCAGCTCGCCCGGGACACTCTTACCCGCCTATGGCTACACCTTC
TRBV7-8	NA	TRBJ1-2	once	CASSLIPGPNYGYTF	TGTGCCAGCAGCTTAATCCCGGGGCCGAATTATGGCTACACCTTC
TRBV27	NA	TRBJ1-1	NA	CASSLQGNTEAFF	TGTGCCAGCAGTTTACAGGGGAACACTGAAGCTTTCTTT
TRBV10-3	NA	TRBJ2-3	NA	CATNPERGADTQYF	TGTGCCACCAACCCGGAGAGGGGTGCAGATACGCAGTATTTT
TRBV6-5	TRBD1	TRBJ2-7	NA	CASSYSGQGLDEQYF	TGTGCCAGCAGTTACTCCGGACAGGGGCTCGACGAGCAGTACTTC
TRBV2	NA	TRBJ1-4	NA	CASSESGGDNEKLFF	TGTGCCAGCAGTGAAAGCGGGGGGGATAATGAAAAACTGTTTTTT
TRBV28	NA	TRBJ2-7	NA	CASSLGGTSYEQYF	TGTGCCAGCAGTTTAGGGGGGACCTCCTACGAGCAGTACTTC
TRBV11-2	NA	TRBJ1-2	few	CASSLTAVYGYTF	TGTGCCAGCAGCTTAACGGCAGTCTATGGCTACACCTTC
TRBV27	NA	TRBJ2-2	NA	CASSLLGVGGELFF	TGTGCCAGCAGTTTACTGGGAGTGGGCGGGGAGCTGTTTTTT
TRBV6-1	NA	TRBJ1-4	NA	CASITGTTNEKLFF	TGTGCCAGCATTACAGGGACAACTAATGAAAAACTGTTTTTT
TRBV2	TRBD1	TRBJ2-3	NA	CASRRQGYLADTQYF	TGTGCCAGCAGGAGACAGGGGTACCTTGCAGATACGCAGTATTTT
TRBV4-2	NA	TRBJ2-2	NA	CASSQDFWRGTGELFF	NA
TRBV29-1	NA	TRBJ2-2	NA	CSVLLPLGPGELFF	TGCAGCGTTCTTCTACCTTTAGGCCCCGGGGAGCTGTTTTTT
TRBV15	TRBD1	TRBJ1-2	NA	CATSRDRDRVGGYTF	TGTGCCACCAGCAGAGATAGGGACAGGGTGGGTGGCTACACCTTC
TRBV30	TRBD1	TRBJ1-4	NA	CAWSGDRAKLFF	TGTGCCTGGAGCGGGGACAGGGCAAAACTGTTTTTT
TRBV5-1	NA	TRBJ2-2	NA	CASSLRDIMTGELFF	TGCGCCAGCAGCCTCCGGGACATAATGACCGGGGAGCTGTTTTTT
TRBV5-4	NA	TRBJ2-7	NA	CASSLGGAMVYEQYF	TGTGCCAGCAGCTTGGGGGGCGCGATGGTTTACGAGCAGTACTTC
TRBV10-3	NA	TRBJ2-2	NA	CAISESKLGYTGELFF	TGTGCCATCAGTGAGTCGAAACTAGGGTACACCGGGGAGCTGTTTTTT
TRBV6-1	NA	TRBJ2-5	NA	CASSGGWETQYF	TGTGCCAGCAGTGGGGGATGGGAGACCCAGTACTTC
TRBV5-1	TRBD2	TRBJ2-2	NA	CASSFSGANTGELFF	TGCGCCAGCAGCTTTAGCGGGGCAAACACCGGGGAGCTGTTTTTT
TRBV19	NA	TRBJ2-1	NA	CASSRGWGYNEQFF	TGTGCCAGTTCCAGGGGTTGGGGATACAATGAGCAGTTCTTC
TRBV5-1	NA	TRBJ2-1	NA	CASSRTHLDDSYNEQFF	TGCGCCAGCAGCAGAACACATCTAGACGACTCCTACAATGAGCAGTTCTTC
TRBV2	NA	TRBJ1-5	NA	CASTQAEWGNQPQHF	TGTGCCAGCACCCAGGCCGAATGGGGCAATCAGCCCCAGCATTTT
TRBV19	NA	TRBJ1-1	NA	CASRVGSKNTEAFF	TGTGCCAGTAGAGTAGGCTCAAAGAACACTGAAGCTTTCTTT
TRBV6-5	TRBD1	TRBJ1-1	NA	CASSDRVTEAFF	TGTGCCAGCAGTGACAGGGTTACTGAAGCTTTCTTT